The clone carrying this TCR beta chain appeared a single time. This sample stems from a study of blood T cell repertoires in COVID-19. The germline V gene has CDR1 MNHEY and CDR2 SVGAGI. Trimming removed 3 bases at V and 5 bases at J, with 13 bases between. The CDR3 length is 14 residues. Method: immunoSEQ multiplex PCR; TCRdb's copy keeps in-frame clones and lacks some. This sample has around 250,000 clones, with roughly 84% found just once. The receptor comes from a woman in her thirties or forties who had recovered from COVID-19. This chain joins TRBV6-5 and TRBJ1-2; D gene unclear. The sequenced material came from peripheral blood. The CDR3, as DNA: TGTGCCAGCAGTTATCGGGAGGAGAGGTATGGCTACACCTTC. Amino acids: CASSYREERYGYTF.